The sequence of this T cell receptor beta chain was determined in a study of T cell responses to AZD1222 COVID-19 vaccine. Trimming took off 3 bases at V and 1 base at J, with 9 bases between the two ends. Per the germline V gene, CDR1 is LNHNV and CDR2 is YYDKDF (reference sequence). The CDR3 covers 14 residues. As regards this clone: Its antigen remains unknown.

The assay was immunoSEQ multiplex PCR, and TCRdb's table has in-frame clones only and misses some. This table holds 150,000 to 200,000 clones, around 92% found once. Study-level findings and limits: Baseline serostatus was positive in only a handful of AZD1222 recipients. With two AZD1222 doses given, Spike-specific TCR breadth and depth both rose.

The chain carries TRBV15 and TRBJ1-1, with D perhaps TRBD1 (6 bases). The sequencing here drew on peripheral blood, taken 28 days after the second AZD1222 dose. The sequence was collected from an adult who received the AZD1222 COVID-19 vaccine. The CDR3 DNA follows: TGTGCCACCAGCAGCAGGGGAGCGAACACTGAAGCTTTCTTT. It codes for CATSSRGANTEAFF.